The present TCR beta chain was sequenced within a study of preoperative IRX-2 immunotherapy in early breast cancer. The assay was immunoSEQ multiplex PCR, and TCRdb's table has in-frame clones only and misses some. This table holds around 95,000 clones, roughly 88% found once. The CDR3 length is 14 residues. The germline CDR1 and CDR2 sequences are SGHTA and FQGNSA. V lost 4 bases and J lost 9, with 17 bases in between. The treatment is: preoperative locoregional IRX-2 cytokine immunotherapy. Patients received preoperative, locoregional IRX-2 cytokine immunotherapy in a phase Ib study. The TCR was taken from a human donor with breast cancer. This specimen consisted of tumor tissue, obtained after IRX-2 immunotherapy. The V call is TRBV7-2, the J call TRBJ2-3, with TRBD2 as a possible D gene (6 bases). CDR3 in amino acids: CASSSDYHGGTQYF. The CDR3 DNA sequence: TGTGCCAGCAGCTCGGACTACCACGGAGGGACGCAGTATTTT.